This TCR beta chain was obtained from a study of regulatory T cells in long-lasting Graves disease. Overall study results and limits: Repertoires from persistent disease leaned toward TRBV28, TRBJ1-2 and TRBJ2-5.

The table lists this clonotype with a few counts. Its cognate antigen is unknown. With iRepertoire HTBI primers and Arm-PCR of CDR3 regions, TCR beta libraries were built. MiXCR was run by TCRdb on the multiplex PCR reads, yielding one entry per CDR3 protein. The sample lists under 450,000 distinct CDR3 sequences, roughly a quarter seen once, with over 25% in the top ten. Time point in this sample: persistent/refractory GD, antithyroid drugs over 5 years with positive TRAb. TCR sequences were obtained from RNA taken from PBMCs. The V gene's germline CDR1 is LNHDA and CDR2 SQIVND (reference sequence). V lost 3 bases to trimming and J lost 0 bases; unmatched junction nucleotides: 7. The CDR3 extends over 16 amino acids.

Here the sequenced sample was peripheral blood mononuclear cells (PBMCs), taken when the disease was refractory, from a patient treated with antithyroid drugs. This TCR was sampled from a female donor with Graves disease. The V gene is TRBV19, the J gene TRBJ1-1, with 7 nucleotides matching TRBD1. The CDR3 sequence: CASSIIGGTVNTEAFF. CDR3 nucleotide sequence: TGTGCCAGTAGTATCATCGGGGGGACAGTGAACACTGAAGCTTTCTTT.